The 2 T cell receptor beta chains below were found in one sample sequenced in a study of cytomegalovirus exposure and HLA in healthy donors. The PCR was carried out with 60 Vbeta primers and 13 Jbeta primers. Generated by immunoSEQ multiplex PCR, the TCRdb table keeps only in-frame clones and is missing some. This sample has 65,000 to 85,000 clones; roughly 79% occur once, and the top ten carry under 25%. The material sequenced was PBMCs. The receptors stem from a woman in her thirties or forties in good health and CMV-seropositive.

This clone was seen more than once but under ten times. The chain employs TRBV5-1 and TRBJ2-2; 8 positions match TRBD1. The CDR3 has 16 residues. J was trimmed by 2 bases and V by 4 bases; bases with no gene match: 7. The germline V gene encodes CDR1 SGHRS and CDR2 YFSETQ. The CDR3 loop reads CASSPVGQVNTGELFF. The DNA for the CDR3 is TGCGCCAGCAGCCCGGTGGGACAGGTTAACACCGGGGAGCTGTTTTTT.

V is TRBV2 and J is TRBJ2-1; D might be TRBD1 (5 bases). V lost 11 bases and J 4 bases, leaving 18 bases between the germline ends. The CDR3 runs to 14 residues. In germline, CDR1 is SNHLY, CDR2 FYNNEI. Here the CDR3 DNA reads TGTGCCCTTAAGGAAGGGGCAGGTTACAATGAGCAGTTCTTC. Translation: CALKEGAGYNEQFF. Supplemented by reference TRBV2 and TRBJ2-1, the full variable domain reads EPEVTQTPSHQVTQMGQEVILRCVPISNHLYFYWYRQILGQKVEFLVSFYNNEISEKSEIFDDQFSVERPDGSNFTLKIRSTKLEDSAMYFCALKEGAGYNEQFFGPGTRLTVL.